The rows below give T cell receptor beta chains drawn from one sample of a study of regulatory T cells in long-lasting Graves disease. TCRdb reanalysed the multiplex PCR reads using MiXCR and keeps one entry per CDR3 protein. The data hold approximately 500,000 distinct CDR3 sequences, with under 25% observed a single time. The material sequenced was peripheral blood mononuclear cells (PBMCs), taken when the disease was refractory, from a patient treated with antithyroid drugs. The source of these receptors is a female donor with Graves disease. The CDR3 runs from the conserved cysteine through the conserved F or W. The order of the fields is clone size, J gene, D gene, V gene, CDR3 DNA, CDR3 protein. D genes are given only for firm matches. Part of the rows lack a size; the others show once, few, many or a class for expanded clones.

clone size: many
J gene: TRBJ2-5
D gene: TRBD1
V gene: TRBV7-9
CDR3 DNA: TGTGCCAGCGGGCCAGTGACAGGGGGAGACCAAGAGACCCAGTACTTC
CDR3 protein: CASGPVTGGDQETQYF

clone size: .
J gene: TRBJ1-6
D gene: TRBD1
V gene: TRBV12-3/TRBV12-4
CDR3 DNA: TGTGCCAGCAGTATGGGACAGGAAAATAATTCACCCCTCCACTTT
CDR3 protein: CASSMGQENNSPLHF

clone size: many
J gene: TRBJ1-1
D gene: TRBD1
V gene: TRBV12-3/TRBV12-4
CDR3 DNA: TGTGCCAGCAGTGTCACAGGGGGCGTGACTGAAGCTTTCTTT
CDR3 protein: CASSVTGGVTEAFF

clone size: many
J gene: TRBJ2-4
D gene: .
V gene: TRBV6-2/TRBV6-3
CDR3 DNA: TGTGCCAGCAGTTACTCATGGGGGCAGGCCAAAAACATTCAGTACTTC
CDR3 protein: CASSYSWGQAKNIQYF

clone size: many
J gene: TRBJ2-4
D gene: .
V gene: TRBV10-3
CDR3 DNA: TGTGCCATCAGTGAGTCAAACATCCTAGCCAAAAACATTCAGTACTTC
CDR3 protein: CAISESNILAKNIQYF

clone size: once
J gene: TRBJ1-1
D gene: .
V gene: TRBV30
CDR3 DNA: TGTGCCTGGAGTAATGGGGGCGCAAACACTGAAGCTTTCTTT
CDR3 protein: CAWSNGGANTEAFF

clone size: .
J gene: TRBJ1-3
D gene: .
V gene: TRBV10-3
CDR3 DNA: TGTGCCATCAGTGAGTCGCCGGCAGACACTGGAAACACCATATATTTT
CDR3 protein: CAISESPADTGNTIYF

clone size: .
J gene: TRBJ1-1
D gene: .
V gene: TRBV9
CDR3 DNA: TGTGCCAGCAGCGCAGAGACAGGAGAAACTGAAGCTTTCTTT
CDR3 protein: CASSAETGETEAFF

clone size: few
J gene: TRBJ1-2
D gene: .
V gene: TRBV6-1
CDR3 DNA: TGTGCCAGCACCCCCGATGATGGGGGACCTGGCTACACCTTC
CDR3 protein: CASTPDDGGPGYTF

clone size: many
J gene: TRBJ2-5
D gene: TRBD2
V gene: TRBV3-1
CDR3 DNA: TGTGCCAGCAGCCCGCTGACTAGCGAGGAGACCCAGTACTTC
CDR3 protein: CASSPLTSEETQYF

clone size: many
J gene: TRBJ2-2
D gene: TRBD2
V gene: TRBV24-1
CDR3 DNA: TGTGCCACCAGTGTAAAACTAGCGGGATTTTCGAACACCGGGGAGCTGTTTTTT
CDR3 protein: CATSVKLAGFSNTGELFF

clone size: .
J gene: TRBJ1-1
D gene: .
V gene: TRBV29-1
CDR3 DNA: TGCAGCGTTGAACGGCAGGGCCAAGCTTTCTTT
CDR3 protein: CSVERQGQAFF

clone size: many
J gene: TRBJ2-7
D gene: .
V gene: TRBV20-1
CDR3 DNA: TGCAGTGCTAGGGGAGCTGGCTACGAGCAGTACTTC
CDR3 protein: CSARGAGYEQYF

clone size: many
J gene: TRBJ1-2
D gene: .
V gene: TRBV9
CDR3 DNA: TGTGCCAGCAGCGTAGAGGGTGGCTACACCTTC
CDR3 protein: CASSVEGGYTF

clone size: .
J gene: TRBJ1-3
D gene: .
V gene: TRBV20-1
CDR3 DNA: TGCAGTGCTAGAGATCCCGGGCGAGGAAACACCATATATTTT
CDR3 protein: CSARDPGRGNTIYF

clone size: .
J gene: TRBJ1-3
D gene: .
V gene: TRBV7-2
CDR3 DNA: TGTGCCAGCAGCTCGAGCGGCACCTACTCTGGAAACACCATATATTTT
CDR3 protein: CASSSSGTYSGNTIYF

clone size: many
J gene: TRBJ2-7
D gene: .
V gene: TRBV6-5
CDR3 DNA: TGTGCCAGCAGTTACGGGGACCGAGCCTACGAGCAGTACTTC
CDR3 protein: CASSYGDRAYEQYF

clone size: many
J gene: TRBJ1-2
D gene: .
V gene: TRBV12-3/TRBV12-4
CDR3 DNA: TGTGCCAGCAGCCCAGGACAAGACTATGGCTACACCTTC
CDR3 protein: CASSPGQDYGYTF

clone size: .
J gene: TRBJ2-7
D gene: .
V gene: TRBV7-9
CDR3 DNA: TGTGCCAGCAGCTTTCCCCTTGCCTACGAGCAGTACTTC
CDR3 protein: CASSFPLAYEQYF

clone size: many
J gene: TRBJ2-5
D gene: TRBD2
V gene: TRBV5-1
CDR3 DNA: TGCGCCAGCAGCTTGGCACTAGCGGGAGTCGACGAGACCCAGTACTTC
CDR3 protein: CASSLALAGVDETQYF

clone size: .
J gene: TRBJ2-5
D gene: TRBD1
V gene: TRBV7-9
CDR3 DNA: TGTGCCAGCAGCTTAGCGCGGGACAGGTACCAAGAGACCCAGTACTTC
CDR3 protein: CASSLARDRYQETQYF

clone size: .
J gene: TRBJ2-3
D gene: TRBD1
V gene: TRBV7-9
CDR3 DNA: TGTGCCAGCAGCTTTCCGGGACAGGGGGCTGGCACAGATACGCAGTATTTT
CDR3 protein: CASSFPGQGAGTDTQYF

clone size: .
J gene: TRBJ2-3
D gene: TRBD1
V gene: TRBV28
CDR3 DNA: TGTGCCAGCAGCCTGACAGGGGACCAAGGGTATTTT
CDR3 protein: CASSLTGDQGYF

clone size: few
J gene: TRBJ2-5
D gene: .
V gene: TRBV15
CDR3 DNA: TGTGCCACCAGCAGCCTGCGAGTGTACCAAGAGACCCAGTACTTC
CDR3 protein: CATSSLRVYQETQYF

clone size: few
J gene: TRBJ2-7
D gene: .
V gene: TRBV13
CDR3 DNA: TGTGCCAGCAGCTCACGTTTATCCGGTGCGACCTACGAGCAGTACTTC
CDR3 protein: CASSSRLSGATYEQYF

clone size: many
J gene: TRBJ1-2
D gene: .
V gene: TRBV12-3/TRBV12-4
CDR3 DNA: TGTGCCAGCAGTAGCCGGGACCTGGAGTTAGGCTACACCTTC
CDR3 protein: CASSSRDLELGYTF

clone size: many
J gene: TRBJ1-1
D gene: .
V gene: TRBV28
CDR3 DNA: TGTGCCAGCAGCCTGGGAGTTGGGAACACTGAAGCTTTCTTT
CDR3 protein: CASSLGVGNTEAFF

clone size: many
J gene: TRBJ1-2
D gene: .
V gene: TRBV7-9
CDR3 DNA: TGTGCCAGCAGTTCTGACAGCAACTATGGCTACACCTTC
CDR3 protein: CASSSDSNYGYTF

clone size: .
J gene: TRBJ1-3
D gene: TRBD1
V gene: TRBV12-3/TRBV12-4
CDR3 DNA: TGTGCCAGCAGCTCCAGCCGGGACAGCGGTGGAAACACCATACATTTT
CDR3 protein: CASSSSRDSGGNTIHF

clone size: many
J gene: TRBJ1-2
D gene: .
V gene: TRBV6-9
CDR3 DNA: TGTGCCAGCAGTTACTCGAAGGGTAACTATGGCTACACCTTC
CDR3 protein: CASSYSKGNYGYTF

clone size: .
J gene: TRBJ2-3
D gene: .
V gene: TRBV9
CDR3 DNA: TGTGCCAGCAGCGTATCACCAGGCTTAAGCACAGATACGCAGTATTTT
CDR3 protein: CASSVSPGLSTDTQYF